This T cell receptor beta chain was sequenced for a study of glioma-infiltrating T cells after dendritic cell vaccination. Generated by immunoSEQ multiplex PCR, the TCRdb table keeps only in-frame clones and is missing some. The sample contains 85,000 to 110,000 clones, 81% of which appear only once. The CDR3 is 13 amino acids. Germline V lookup: CDR1 ENHRY, CDR2 SYGVKD. The junction had 6 bases not matched to a gene; V was cut back by 11 bases and J by 3 bases. This receptor was obtained from a human donor with glioblastoma. This sequence joins TRBV10-3 and TRBJ2-3, with TRBD1 matching 9 bases. Sequencing used blood, obtained before dendritic cell vaccination. DNA of the CDR3: TGTGCCGTCTCCGGGACAGGGACAGATACGCAGTATTTT. Translating it yields CAVSGTGTDTQYF.